These 2 T cell receptor beta chains originate from one sample sequenced in a study of control samples from healthy donors and cancer patients. TCRdb's table, derived via immunoSEQ multiplex PCR, lists solely in-frame clones and lacks some. The sample has about 120,000 clones; around nine tenths are singletons. Input material: blood. The receptors come from a man aged 25-40 years in good health.

The genes are TRBV5-8 and TRBJ1-1; 9 positions match TRBD1. This CDR3 region has 16 residues. Per germline, CDR1 SGHTS and CDR2 YDEGEE. The ends lost 3 bases at V and 5 bases at J; junction bases unmatched: 11. DNA of the CDR3: TGTGCCAGCAGCTGGTCCCAAGGACAGGGGTATACTGAAGCTTTCTTT. This codes for CASSWSQGQGYTEAFF.

The chain couples TRBV2 to TRBJ1-5; no clear D. CDR3 length: 12 residues. Trimming left V 5 bases short and J 7 bases short, with 9 bases between. The germline V gene has CDR1 SNHLY and CDR2 FYNNEI. CDR3 region: CASSLPGQPQHF. The CDR3 coding sequence is TGTGCCAGCAGTCTCCCCGGGCAGCCCCAGCATTTT.